This is a list of T cell receptor beta chains from one sample in a study of shared clonotypes between healthy human individuals. Sequencing was performed with immunoSEQ multiplex PCR; in TCRdb, only in-frame clones are kept and a portion is missing. The data contain over a million clones, roughly 96% of them singletons. The material sequenced was naive CD4+ T cells sorted from blood. These receptors were taken from a man younger than 40 in good health. Both conserved end residues are part of each CDR3. The order of the fields is CDR3 DNA, CDR3 protein, J gene, CDR3 length, clone size, D gene, V gene. A D gene is named only where the DNA matches it firmly. The size of a clone is reported for some rows only, either as once, few or many, or as a class for expanded clones.

CDR3nt: TGTGCCAGCAGCTCTGGGACAGGGAGGAATCAGCCCCAGCATTTT
CDR3aa: CASSSGTGRNQPQHF
j_gene: TRBJ1-5
len: 15
abundance: .
d_gene: TRBD1
v_gene: TRBV5-4

CDR3nt: TGTGCCAGCAGCCCCGGACTAGACAGTCAGTATTTT
CDR3aa: CASSPGLDSQYF
j_gene: TRBJ2-3
len: 12
abundance: .
d_gene: TRBD2
v_gene: TRBV5-4

CDR3nt: TGTGCCTGCGATGAGGGGAAGCAGCCCCAGCATTTT
CDR3aa: CACDEGKQPQHF
j_gene: TRBJ1-5
len: 12
abundance: .
d_gene: .
v_gene: TRBV30

CDR3nt: TGTGCCAGCAGTGAATACGGAAACACCATATATTTT
CDR3aa: CASSEYGNTIYF
j_gene: TRBJ1-3
len: 12
abundance: .
d_gene: .
v_gene: TRBV2

CDR3nt: TGTGCCAGCAGCTTGGGGGCTCGTGAGGACACCCAGTACTTC
CDR3aa: CASSLGAREDTQYF
j_gene: TRBJ2-5
len: 14
abundance: .
d_gene: .
v_gene: TRBV7-2

CDR3nt: TGTGCCAGCAGCCCTTCACAGGGGGCGGCGTACGAGCAGTACTTC
CDR3aa: CASSPSQGAAYEQYF
j_gene: TRBJ2-7
len: 15
abundance: few
d_gene: TRBD1
v_gene: TRBV7-6

CDR3nt: TGTGCCAGCCGGACTAGCGGGACGAGTACGCAGTATTTT
CDR3aa: CASRTSGTSTQYF
j_gene: TRBJ2-3
len: 13
abundance: .
d_gene: TRBD2
v_gene: TRBV19

CDR3nt: TGTGCCAGCCGAAAGGGGACAGAGCAGTACTTC
CDR3aa: CASRKGTEQYF
j_gene: TRBJ2-7
len: 11
abundance: .
d_gene: .
v_gene: TRBV19

CDR3nt: TGTGCCAGCAGCTCCGGGACAGAGTGGTATCAGCCCCAGCATTTT
CDR3aa: CASSSGTEWYQPQHF
j_gene: TRBJ1-5
len: 15
abundance: .
d_gene: TRBD1
v_gene: TRBV6-6

CDR3nt: TGTGCCAGCACCGCCCTCGCGGGTGAAAAACTGTTTTTT
CDR3aa: CASTALAGEKLFF
j_gene: TRBJ1-4
len: 13
abundance: .
d_gene: .
v_gene: TRBV2

CDR3nt: TGCGCCAGCAGCTTGGCCCGGTTACAGGTCTCCTACGAGCAGTACTTC
CDR3aa: CASSLARLQVSYEQYF
j_gene: TRBJ2-7
len: 16
abundance: .
d_gene: .
v_gene: TRBV5-1

CDR3nt: TGTGCCAGTAGCTATTATGCCTCCGGGACCTACGAGCAGTACTTC
CDR3aa: CASSYYASGTYEQYF
j_gene: TRBJ2-7
len: 15
abundance: .
d_gene: .
v_gene: TRBV19

CDR3nt: TGTGCCAGCAAGGGACAGGGGGTTTACGAGCAGTACTTC
CDR3aa: CASKGQGVYEQYF
j_gene: TRBJ2-7
len: 13
abundance: .
d_gene: TRBD1
v_gene: TRBV6-1

CDR3nt: TGTGCCAGCAGTGAAGAGGGGATAGCGGGGTACGGGGAGCTGTTTTTT
CDR3aa: CASSEEGIAGYGELFF
j_gene: TRBJ2-2
len: 16
abundance: .
d_gene: TRBD2
v_gene: TRBV25-1

CDR3nt: TGTGCCAGCAGCGTAGAGAACAATGAGCAGTTCTTC
CDR3aa: CASSVENNEQFF
j_gene: TRBJ2-1
len: 12
abundance: .
d_gene: .
v_gene: TRBV9

CDR3nt: TGTGCCAGCAGCTTAAGGAGCAGGGGGCAGAATAATGAAAAACTGTTTTTT
CDR3aa: CASSLRSRGQNNEKLFF
j_gene: TRBJ1-4
len: 17
abundance: .
d_gene: TRBD1
v_gene: TRBV7-2

CDR3nt: TGTGCCAGCAGTGAAGGACAGGGTTCCACCTACGAGCAGTACTTC
CDR3aa: CASSEGQGSTYEQYF
j_gene: TRBJ2-7
len: 15
abundance: .
d_gene: TRBD1
v_gene: TRBV6-1

CDR3nt: TGTGCCAGCAGCCAGAGGGGCTACAATGAGCAGTTCTTC
CDR3aa: CASSQRGYNEQFF
j_gene: TRBJ2-1
len: 13
abundance: .
d_gene: .
v_gene: TRBV11-3

CDR3nt: TGTGCCTCTCGACTAGCCTCAGTTTACGAGCAGTACTTC
CDR3aa: CASRLASVYEQYF
j_gene: TRBJ2-7
len: 13
abundance: .
d_gene: TRBD2
v_gene: TRBV18

CDR3nt: TGTGCCAGCTCACCCGGGCGACAGCTCGGTCAGCCCCAGCATTTT
CDR3aa: CASSPGRQLGQPQHF
j_gene: TRBJ1-5
len: 15
abundance: .
d_gene: .
v_gene: TRBV18

CDR3nt: TGTGCCTGGAGTGTACACAGCAAGAACACTGAAGCTTTCTTT
CDR3aa: CAWSVHSKNTEAFF
j_gene: TRBJ1-1
len: 14
abundance: once
d_gene: .
v_gene: TRBV30

CDR3nt: TGTGCCAGCACGGTAGGGGCGCATCCCTACGAGCAGTACTTC
CDR3aa: CASTVGAHPYEQYF
j_gene: TRBJ2-7
len: 14
abundance: .
d_gene: .
v_gene: TRBV9

CDR3nt: TGTGCCAGCAGTTACACATCGGACGGACCCTACGAGCAGTACTTC
CDR3aa: CASSYTSDGPYEQYF
j_gene: TRBJ2-7
len: 15
abundance: .
d_gene: .
v_gene: TRBV6-5

CDR3nt: TGTGCCAGCGCTAAGGGGTTGGATCTCGCCGGCCCAGTAACCTACGAGCAGTACTTC
CDR3aa: CASAKGLDLAGPVTYEQYF
j_gene: TRBJ2-7
len: 19
abundance: .
d_gene: .
v_gene: TRBV28

CDR3nt: TGCGCCAGCAGCTGGGGAATAGCGGGAACCTACAATGAGCAGTTCTTC
CDR3aa: CASSWGIAGTYNEQFF
j_gene: TRBJ2-1
len: 16
abundance: .
d_gene: TRBD2
v_gene: TRBV5-1

CDR3nt: TGTGCCAGCAGTTACGGTCAAGTTAATGAAAAACTGTTTTTT
CDR3aa: CASSYGQVNEKLFF
j_gene: TRBJ1-4
len: 14
abundance: once
d_gene: .
v_gene: TRBV6-5

CDR3nt: TGTGCCAGCAGCACCCACGGGAGCTACAATGAGCAGTTCTTC
CDR3aa: CASSTHGSYNEQFF
j_gene: TRBJ2-1
len: 14
abundance: .
d_gene: .
v_gene: TRBV11-2

CDR3nt: TGTGCCAGTAGTATTACAGGGGGCGAGGGTACGCAGTATTTT
CDR3aa: CASSITGGEGTQYF
j_gene: TRBJ2-3
len: 14
abundance: .
d_gene: TRBD1
v_gene: TRBV19

CDR3nt: TGCGCCAGCAGCCTGGGAACTAGTTTTAGGGACAATGAGCAGTTCTTC
CDR3aa: CASSLGTSFRDNEQFF
j_gene: TRBJ2-1
len: 16
abundance: .
d_gene: .
v_gene: TRBV5-1